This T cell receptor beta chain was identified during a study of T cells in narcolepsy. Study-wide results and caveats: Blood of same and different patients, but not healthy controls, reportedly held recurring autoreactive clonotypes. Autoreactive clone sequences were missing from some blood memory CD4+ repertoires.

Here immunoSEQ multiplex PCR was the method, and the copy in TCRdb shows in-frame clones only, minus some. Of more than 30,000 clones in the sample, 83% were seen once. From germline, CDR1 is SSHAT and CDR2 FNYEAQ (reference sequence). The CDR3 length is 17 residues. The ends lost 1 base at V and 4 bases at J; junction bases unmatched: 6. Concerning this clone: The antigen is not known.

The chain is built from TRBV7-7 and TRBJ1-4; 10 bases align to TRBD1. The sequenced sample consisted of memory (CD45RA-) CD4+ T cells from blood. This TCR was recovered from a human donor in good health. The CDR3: CASSLGRGTGVNEKLFF. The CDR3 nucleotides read TGTGCCAGCAGCTTAGGACGGGGGACAGGGGTTAATGAAAAACTGTTTTTT.